The 32 T cell receptor beta chains below come from one sample, sequenced in a study of ipilimumab plus nivolumab after autologous stem cell transplantation. The protocol was immunoSEQ multiplex PCR, while the TCRdb copy is restricted to in-frame clones and leaves out a portion. This sample has more than 15,000 clones, with 80% found just once. The sample was PBMCs, taken in a trial of ipilimumab plus nivolumab as post-transplant consolidation. These receptors all stem from a male donor with diffuse large B-cell lymphoma.

The chain couples TRBV7-2 to TRBJ2-3; unclear D gene. The CDR3 is made up of 15 amino acids. The V and J ends lost 3 bases and 0 bases respectively, with 10 bases between them. The germline V gene has CDR1 SGHTA and CDR2 FQGNSA. The CDR3 spells CASSFNGHSTDTQYF. The CDR3 DNA reads as TGTGCCAGCAGCTTCAACGGCCATAGCACAGATACGCAGTATTTT.

The rearrangement uses TRBV15 and TRBJ2-7, with TRBD1 identical over 7 bases. The V gene end was trimmed by 3 bases and the J gene end by 1 base; junction bases not matched to a gene: 6. The germline gives CDR1 LNHNV, CDR2 YYDKDF (reference sequence). The CDR3 is 15 amino acids. CDR3 in DNA: TGTGCCACCAGCAGGGGGACAGCCTCTTCCTACGAGCAGTACTTC. It codes for CATSRGTASSYEQYF.

The rearrangement joins TRBV7-9 to TRBJ1-3, with TRBD1 as a possible D gene (6 bases). Trimming took off 5 bases at V and 0 bases at J, with 11 bases between the two ends. The germline CDR1 and CDR2 sequences are SEHNR and FQNEAQ (reference sequence). The CDR3 sequence is 15 residues long. As DNA, the CDR3 is TGTGCCAGCAGCCGACAGGTCGGCTCTGGAAACACCATATATTTT. Its translation: CASSRQVGSGNTIYF.

V and J are TRBV9 and TRBJ2-1; 8 bases line up with TRBD2. Germline V gives CDR1 SGDLS, CDR2 YYNGEE. This CDR3 region has 14 residues. The trim removed 0 bases at V and 7 bases at J, leaving 3 bases unmatched. Here the CDR3 reads CASSVGAGVNEQFF. As DNA, the CDR3 is TGTGCCAGCAGCGTAGGAGCGGGGGTTAATGAGCAGTTCTTC.

This chain joins TRBV27 and TRBJ1-5, with D perhaps TRBD1 (5 bases). Between the trimmed V and J ends, which lost 9 bases and 1 base, there was a span of 10 bases. The CDR3 runs to 13 residues. Germline lookup yields CDR1 MNHEY and CDR2 SMNVEV (reference sequence). CDR3 region: CASGTPSNQPQHF. DNA for the CDR3: TGTGCCAGTGGGACCCCGAGCAATCAGCCCCAGCATTTT.

This clone was seen a handful of times. This sequence joins TRBV9 and TRBJ1-2; D perhaps matches TRBD1 (6 bases). The V end lost 0 bases, the J end lost 4 bases, and 10 bases lay between the germline ends. CDR1 SGDLS and CDR2 YYNGEE come from the germline V gene. The CDR3 runs 14 residues. The chain's CDR3 is CASSVDRAGYGYTF. Written as DNA, the CDR3 is TGTGCCAGCAGCGTAGACAGGGCTGGCTATGGCTACACCTTC.

J is TRBJ2-7 and V is TRBV6-5; TRBD1 aligns across 9 bases. Trimming took 0 bases from V and 0 from J; bases not matched to a gene: 0. The CDR3 has 15 amino acids. The germline V gene has CDR1 MNHEY and CDR2 SVGAGI. CDR3 sequence: CASSYSTGGSYEQYF. CDR3 coding DNA: TGTGCCAGCAGTTACTCGACAGGGGGCTCCTACGAGCAGTACTTC.

The V call is TRBV27, the J call TRBJ2-4; 8 nucleotides match TRBD2. The trim removed 0 bases at V and 1 base at J, leaving 11 bases unmatched. The CDR3 is made up of 19 amino acids. CDR1 MNHEY and CDR2 SMNVEV come from the germline V gene (reference sequence). DNA of the CDR3: TGTGCCAGCAGTTTATCCCACTCCCGGGGGGGGATGGCCAAAAACATTCAGTACTTC. Translated: CASSLSHSRGGMAKNIQYF.

This chain links TRBV6-6 with TRBJ1-2, with unresolved D. CDR1 and CDR2 from the germline V gene are MNHNY and SVGAGI (reference sequence). V was pared by 6 bases and J by 4 bases, with 9 bases between. The CDR3 is made up of 12 amino acids. CDR3 region: CASRTGSYGYTF. In DNA form, the CDR3 reads TGTGCCAGCAGGACCGGGAGCTATGGCTACACCTTC.

The rearrangement links TRBV10-3 to TRBJ1-5; D is undetermined. The CDR3 has 14 residues. Between the trimmed V and J ends, which lost 6 bases and 1 base, there was a span of 10 bases. Germline values: CDR1 ENHRY, CDR2 SYGVKD. The chain's CDR3 is CAIRDEGSNQPQHF. In DNA form, the CDR3 reads TGTGCCATCAGGGACGAGGGAAGCAATCAGCCCCAGCATTTT.

This chain links TRBV6-4 with TRBJ2-3; D might be TRBD2 (6 bases). CDR3 length: 14 amino acids. V was shortened by 7 bases and J by 4 bases, with 15 bases between the two germline ends. Germline CDR1 reads MRHNA; CDR2 reads SNTAGT. The CDR3 region is CASKEGPNSDTQYF. CDR3 in DNA: TGTGCCAGCAAGGAGGGGCCGAACTCAGATACGCAGTATTTT.

The chain uses TRBV11-3 and TRBJ2-3; 10 bases line up with TRBD1. CDR3 length: 13 amino acids. V lost 0 bases, J lost 14 bases, and 5 bases stayed unmatched. The germline gives CDR1 SGHNT, CDR2 YENEEA. CDR3 loop: CASSLDGTGAAYF. In nucleotides, the CDR3 is TGTGCCAGCAGCTTAGACGGGACAGGGGCCGCGTATTTT.

The CDR3 protein is CASQEGPPGLGTDTQYF. DNA for the CDR3: TGTGCCAGCCAGGAAGGGCCGCCAGGGTTGGGCACAGATACGCAGTATTTT. The V and J genes are TRBV2 and TRBJ2-3, with D possibly being TRBD1 (5 bases). Trimming stripped 8 bases from V and 1 base from J, with 22 bases between. The CDR3 consists of 17 residues. Germline values: CDR1 SNHLY, CDR2 FYNNEI.

The chain recombines TRBV7-8 with TRBJ2-7; D is perhaps TRBD2 (7 bases). CDR3 size: 15 residues. The V and J ends lost 3 bases and 3 bases respectively, with 15 bases between them. Germline lookup yields CDR1 SGHVS and CDR2 FQNEAQ. CDR3 loop: CASSFSGGPFYEQYF. CDR3 bases: TGTGCCAGCAGCTTTTCGGGGGGCCCCTTCTACGAGCAGTACTTC.

V and J are TRBV7-4 and TRBJ2-7; D possibly corresponds to TRBD2 (6 bases). The ends were cut back, 2 bases at V and 2 bases at J, with 13 bases in the middle. Germline V CDR1 and CDR2: SGHVT, SQSDAQ. This CDR3 comprises 15 residues. The CDR3 DNA reads as TGTGCCAGCAGCTTATGTAGTGGCGGGGCCTACGAGCAGTACTTC. Its translation is CASSLCSGGAYEQYF.

Remarks on this clone: Distinct nucleotide sequences in the sample also encode this CDR3. The chain combines TRBV30 with TRBJ2-7, with 8 bases lining up with TRBD2. The CDR3 covers 12 residues. Trimming at V came to 3 bases and at J to 3 bases, leaving 1 base not matched to a gene. Per germline, CDR1 GTSNPN and CDR2 SVGIG (reference sequence). The CDR3 nucleotides are TGTGCCTGGAGCGGGACTAGCTACGAGCAGTACTTC. Its protein is CAWSGTSYEQYF.

This clone was picked up a small number of times. The chain is built from TRBV2 and TRBJ1-1; maybe TRBD1 (6 bases). Germline V gene lookup returns CDR1 SNHLY and CDR2 FYNNEI. V was cut by 0 bases and J by 7 bases, with 12 bases left in between. The CDR3 has 14 amino acids. The DNA for the CDR3 is TGTGCCAGCAGTGAAGCTAAGGCAGGGGATGAAGCTTTCTTT. It translates to CASSEAKAGDEAFF.

The rearrangement joins TRBV6-7 to TRBJ1-2; unclear D gene. TRBV6-7 is annotated as an ORF whose role is uncertain. Trimming removed 7 bases from V and 6 bases from J, with 18 bases in between. This CDR3 has 14 amino acids. In DNA, the CDR3 is TGTGCCAGCAATACCGGATTGGCAAAGGATGGCTACACCTTC. It is translated as CASNTGLAKDGYTF.

The gene calls are TRBV9 and TRBJ2-3; no firm D call. There are 12 residues in the CDR3. Germline V gene sequence: CDR1 SGDLS, CDR2 YYNGEE. The germline V and J ends were trimmed by 4 bases and 4 bases, with 7 bases remaining between them. Written as DNA, the CDR3 is TGTGCCAGCAGCATCTCAGCAGATACGCAGTATTTT. It yields the protein CASSISADTQYF.

This chain connects TRBV30 to TRBJ1-2; maybe TRBD1 (5 bases). V was cut by 4 bases and J by 3 bases, with 18 bases left in between. Per the germline V gene, CDR1 is GTSNPN and CDR2 is SVGIG (reference sequence). CDR3 length equals 15 residues. The CDR3 DNA follows: TGTGCCTGGACGGAACATTCCCTAGGGGACTATGGCTACACCTTC. This translates into CAWTEHSLGDYGYTF.

This clone was observed once. The chain employs TRBV19 and TRBJ1-4, with no clear D. The V gene's germline CDR1 is LNHDA and CDR2 SQIVND (reference sequence). The CDR3 contains 12 residues. V gave up 5 bases and J gave up 8 bases, with 9 bases separating them. The CDR3 region has the DNA TGTGCCAGTAGTCCCGACGGGGAAAAACTGTTTTTT. Protein product: CASSPDGEKLFF.

This chain connects TRBV28 to TRBJ2-5, with 9 bases aligning to TRBD2. J was trimmed by 4 bases and V by 4 bases; bases with no gene match: 7. The CDR3 has 15 amino acids. Germline CDR1 and CDR2: MDHEN and SYDVKM. CDR3 amino acids: CASSSGGGARETQYF. CDR3 sequence (DNA): TGTGCCAGCAGTTCCGGCGGGGGGGCCCGAGAGACCCAGTACTTC.

The chain links TRBV7-9 to TRBJ1-2, with D unresolved. V lost 8 bases and J lost 0, with 4 bases in between. The CDR3 loop spans 11 amino acids. The germline CDR1 and CDR2 sequences are SEHNR and FQNEAQ (reference sequence). In nucleotides, the CDR3 is TGTGCCAGCGGTCCTAACTATGGCTACACCTTC. Encoded protein: CASGPNYGYTF.

The V gene is TRBV5-1, the J gene TRBJ2-5; D unclear. The germline gives CDR1 SGHRS, CDR2 YFSETQ. V lost 3 bases and J lost 9, with 9 bases in between. This CDR3 comprises 11 residues. Here the CDR3 DNA reads TGCGCCAGCAGCTCCTCATTAGCCCAGTACTTC. This gives the protein CASSSSLAQYF.

The chain has TRBV5-4 and TRBJ1-6, with D tentatively TRBD1 (5 bases). The length of the CDR3 is 16 residues. Trimming pared 2 bases from V and 1 base from J, leaving 10 bases between. Germline CDR1 and CDR2: SGHNT and YYREEE (reference sequence). The CDR3 DNA reads as TGTGCCAGCAGCTTAAGCGGGGGATCCTATAATTCACCCCTCCACTTT. This gives the protein CASSLSGGSYNSPLHF.

The rearrangement links TRBV4-1 to TRBJ2-7, with 9 positions matching TRBD2. The germline gives CDR1 MGHRA, CDR2 YSYEKL. This CDR3 is 16 amino acids long. Trimming took 2 bases from V and 1 from J; bases not matched to a gene: 6. The CDR3 sequence: CASSQLAGIISYEQYF. In nucleotides, the CDR3 is TGCGCCAGCAGCCAACTAGCGGGGATAATTTCCTACGAGCAGTACTTC.

This clone was found a few times. J is TRBJ2-2 and V is TRBV30; a possible D gene is TRBD1 (5 bases). Trimming shortened V by 5 bases and J by 1 base, and 11 bases separated the two germline ends. Germline loops: CDR1 GTSNPN, CDR2 SVGIG (reference sequence). There are 14 residues in the CDR3. Here the CDR3 reads CAWAGSLNTGELFF. CDR3 coding DNA: TGTGCCTGGGCAGGGTCTCTGAACACCGGGGAGCTGTTTTTT.

The chain employs TRBV30 and TRBJ2-2, with 8 positions matching TRBD2. Germline V lookup: CDR1 GTSNPN, CDR2 SVGIG (reference sequence). This CDR3 region has 12 residues. CDR3 coding DNA: TGTGGGGGTTTAGCGGGGATGCGGGAGCTGTTTTTT. Protein: CGGLAGMRELFF.

As DNA, the CDR3 is TGTGCCAGCAGCTTACGACAGGGAGGGAGTCAGCCCCAGCATTTT. Encoded protein: CASSLRQGGSQPQHF. The rearrangement joins TRBV7-8 to TRBJ1-5; TRBD1 agrees at 7 bases. V lost 2 bases to trimming and J lost 6 bases; unmatched junction nucleotides: 7. The CDR3 covers 15 residues. The V gene's germline CDR1 is SGHVS and CDR2 FQNEAQ.

V and J are TRBV28 and TRBJ2-5, with 12 bases lining up with TRBD2. The V segment lost 3 bases and the J segment 6 bases; nucleotides outside the gene matches: 17. The germline V gene encodes CDR1 MDHEN and CDR2 SYDVKM. The CDR3 loop spans 19 amino acids. CDR3 sequence reads: CASSFTPSGGASGRKTQYF. For the CDR3, the DNA is TGTGCCAGCAGTTTTACCCCTAGCGGGGGGGCCTCCGGTCGGAAGACCCAGTACTTC.

The rearrangement uses TRBV7-8 and TRBJ2-2; 12 bases agree with TRBD2. The V and J ends lost 7 bases and 7 bases, in that order; junction bases with no gene match: 7. Germline V gives CDR1 SGHVS, CDR2 FQNEAQ. CDR3 size: 15 residues. The CDR3: CASILLAGGGGELFF. DNA of the CDR3: TGTGCCAGCATCCTACTAGCGGGGGGTGGCGGGGAGCTGTTTTTT. The whole variable domain, filled in from reference TRBV7-8 and TRBJ2-2, reads GAGVSQSPRYKVAKRGQDVALRCDPISGHVSLFWYQQALGQGPEFLTYFQNEAQLDKSGLPSDRFFAERPEGSVSTLKIQRTQQEDSAVYLCASILLAGGGGELFFGEGSRLTVL.

The gene calls are TRBV19 and TRBJ1-1; 7 nucleotides align to TRBD1. Germline values: CDR1 LNHDA, CDR2 SQIVND (reference sequence). Trimming took 3 bases from V and 0 from J; bases not matched to a gene: 4. The length of the CDR3 is 15 residues. The CDR3 sequence is CASSILGQMNTEAFF. The CDR3 DNA reads TGTGCCAGTAGTATTCTGGGACAGATGAACACTGAAGCTTTCTTT. Full variable domain (outside the CDR3, taken from reference TRBV19 and TRBJ1-1): DGGITQSPKYLFRKEGQNVTLSCEQNLNHDAMYWYRQDPGQGLRLIYYSQIVNDFQKGDIAEGYSVSREKKESFPLTVTSAQKNPTAFYLCASSILGQMNTEAFFGQGTRLTVV.